What follows describes a single T cell receptor (beta chain). Method: immunoSEQ multiplex PCR; TCRdb's copy keeps in-frame clones and lacks some. Of roughly 45,000 clones in the sample, 77% are singletons; the top ten hold under 3.5%. These data belong to a study of PD-1 blockade in mismatch repair-deficient tumors. The origin of this receptor is an adult with mismatch repair-deficient cancer. The specimen comprised PBMCs, sampled before pembrolizumab treatment.

CDR3 bases: TGCGCCAGCAGCTTGGAGGGCGGAAGCTCCTACAATGAGCAGTTCTTC. As protein: CASSLEGGSSYNEQFF. The genes are TRBV5-1 and TRBJ2-1; D remains ambiguous. With 0 bases removed from V and 0 bases from J, the gap between germline ends came to 10 bases. The CDR3 consists of 16 residues. Germline V gene lookup returns CDR1 SGHRS and CDR2 YFSETQ.